Listed below are T cell receptor beta chains from one sample, sequenced in a study of blood T cell repertoires in COVID-19. Data came from immunoSEQ multiplex PCR; TCRdb stores just in-frame clones and leaves some out. The sample yields around 310,000 clones, nearly 90% seen once. Sequencing was carried out using peripheral blood. The source of these receptors is a woman between 40 and 50 years old with COVID-19, enrolled during active disease. The conserved cysteine and the conserved F or W are not part of the CDR3 here. D genes are given only for firm matches. Some rows have no size entry. The others give once, few or many, or a class for an expanded clone.

abundance: -; v_gene: TRBV24-1; d_gene: -; j_gene: TRBJ1-1; CDR3aa: ATRRGQNTEAF
abundance: -; v_gene: TRBV7-9; d_gene: TRBD1; j_gene: TRBJ1-2; CDR3aa: ASSLLTGDYGYT
abundance: -; v_gene: TRBV9; d_gene: TRBD1; j_gene: TRBJ1-2; CDR3aa: ASSVEAAGGGDDGYT
abundance: -; v_gene: TRBV5-4; d_gene: TRBD2; j_gene: TRBJ2-1; CDR3aa: ASSLEGGGAYNEQF
abundance: -; v_gene: TRBV2; d_gene: -; j_gene: TRBJ2-7; CDR3aa: ASVIASTYEQY
abundance: -; v_gene: TRBV14; d_gene: -; j_gene: TRBJ2-2; CDR3aa: ASSQGAREMNTGELF
abundance: -; v_gene: TRBV4-3; d_gene: TRBD1; j_gene: TRBJ1-2; CDR3aa: ASSQGRQGLNYGYT
abundance: -; v_gene: TRBV7-2; d_gene: -; j_gene: TRBJ2-7; CDR3aa: ASSEGVSYEQY
abundance: -; v_gene: TRBV18; d_gene: TRBD1; j_gene: TRBJ1-1; CDR3aa: ASSPMTGGTGTEAF
abundance: -; v_gene: TRBV9; d_gene: TRBD1; j_gene: TRBJ1-5; CDR3aa: ASSAGQGRNQPQH
abundance: -; v_gene: TRBV5-1; d_gene: TRBD2; j_gene: TRBJ2-1; CDR3aa: ASSPPLAGPGNEQF
abundance: few; v_gene: TRBV6-1; d_gene: TRBD1; j_gene: TRBJ1-4; CDR3aa: ASSDSGGEKLF
abundance: -; v_gene: TRBV4-1; d_gene: TRBD2; j_gene: TRBJ2-7; CDR3aa: ASSQAREGEQY
abundance: -; v_gene: TRBV25-1; d_gene: -; j_gene: TRBJ2-1; CDR3aa: ASSGLLYIHEQF
abundance: -; v_gene: TRBV2; d_gene: TRBD1; j_gene: TRBJ1-1; CDR3aa: ASSKPTGGFTEAF
abundance: -; v_gene: TRBV14; d_gene: -; j_gene: TRBJ1-2; CDR3aa: ASSLLGGGYT
abundance: -; v_gene: TRBV19; d_gene: -; j_gene: TRBJ2-2; CDR3aa: ASTQRGAHTGELF